This T cell receptor (beta chain) was captured in a study of T-cell reconstitution after alpha-beta-depleted transplantation in children. CDR1 and CDR2 from the germline V gene are LNHNV and YYDKDF (reference sequence). The ends were cut back, 3 bases at V and 5 bases at J, with 11 bases in the middle. CDR3 size: 13 residues. The study's findings and limits: T-cell counts and diversity were attributed mostly to newly produced T cells one year after transplant. Recipient T cells and thymic progenitors that survived gave rise to the high TCRbeta diversity observed at day 60 in some patients. Reportedly, only several hundred clones from non-depleted graft cells drove alpha-beta T-cell counts at about two months.

The sample holds many counts of this clonotype. Its cognate antigen is unknown. Molecular barcoding with unique molecular identifiers was used for the TCRbeta library. MiXCR, applied by TCRdb to the PCR reads, yields one record per CDR3 protein. The sample shows about 230,000 distinct CDR3 sequences, approximately 10% of them seen only once. This specimen consisted of PBMCs, obtained before TCRalphabeta/CD19-depleted stem cell transplant. The V call is TRBV15, the J call TRBJ2-7; the D is unclear. The TCR originated in a child younger than two with acute myeloid leukemia, due to receive a stem cell transplant. This CDR3 reads CATSSVSRNEQYF. The DNA of the CDR3 is TGTGCCACCAGCAGCGTCTCTAGGAACGAGCAGTACTTC.